Below are 13 T cell receptor beta chains sequenced from a single sample in a study of T cell responses to AZD1222 COVID-19 vaccine. Libraries were prepared by immunoSEQ multiplex PCR; TCRdb keeps only in-frame clonotypes and omits some of them. This table holds about 190,000 clones, roughly 93% found once. The specimen comprised peripheral blood, sampled on day 0 of AZD1222 vaccination. These receptors came from an adult in good health.

The chain couples TRBV6-5 to TRBJ2-7; D may be TRBD1 (6 bases). Trimming stripped 6 bases from V and 0 bases from J, with 12 bases between. Germline assignment: CDR1 MNHEY and CDR2 SVGAGI. This CDR3 comprises 14 residues. The CDR3 is CASRNQGSSYEQYF. The CDR3 DNA sequence: TGTGCCAGCAGGAATCAGGGGAGCTCCTACGAGCAGTACTTC.

The chain employs TRBV6-5 and TRBJ2-1, with D maybe TRBD2 (6 bases). The germline V and J ends were trimmed by 8 bases and 10 bases, with 15 bases remaining between them. Germline V lookup: CDR1 MNHEY, CDR2 SVGAGI. The CDR3 covers 12 residues. The CDR3 sequence: CASRLGQGEQFF. CDR3 DNA sequence: TGTGCCAGCCGACTAGGACAAGGGGAGCAGTTCTTC.

The count of this clone is one. V gene TRBV11-2 combines with J gene TRBJ2-7; D unresolved. This CDR3 contains 10 residues. V was clipped by 4 bases and J by 5 bases, with 3 bases between them. Germline-derived CDR1 and CDR2 are SGHAT and FQNNGV. The CDR3 DNA follows: TGTGCCAGCAGCTACAACGAGCAGTACTTC. Amino acids: CASSYNEQYF.

The rearrangement links TRBV7-3 to TRBJ2-1; the D is unclear. Germline values: CDR1 SGHTA, CDR2 FQGTGA. Trimming left V 2 bases short and J 8 bases short, with 16 bases between. The CDR3 contains 15 residues. In DNA, the CDR3 is TGTGCCAGCAGCTTATCTCTGACCGTGAGAGATGAGCAGTTCTTC. Translated: CASSLSLTVRDEQFF.

A few counts support this clone. The chain employs TRBV11-3 and TRBJ2-5; TRBD1 agrees at 9 bases. The CDR3 consists of 13 residues. Germline CDR1 is SGHNT and CDR2 is YENEEA. After removal of 3 bases from V and 7 bases from J, the junction contained 3 bases not matched to a gene. In nucleotides, the CDR3 is TGTGCCAGCAGCTTGGGGGACAGGGTGACCCAGTACTTC. Residues: CASSLGDRVTQYF.

The chain has TRBV2 and TRBJ1-2; 10 bases map to TRBD1. Germline-derived CDR1 and CDR2 are SNHLY and FYNNEI. V lost 5 bases to trimming and J lost 8 bases; unmatched junction nucleotides: 5. The CDR3 contains 13 residues. In DNA form, the CDR3 reads TGTGCCAGCAGTTCCGGGACAGGGGTCGGCTACACCTTC. It specifies CASSSGTGVGYTF.

V is TRBV5-6 and J is TRBJ2-1, with D uncertain. V was cut by 8 bases and J by 1 base, with 10 bases left in between. Germline V lookup: CDR1 SGHDT, CDR2 YYEEEE. This CDR3 contains 13 residues. The CDR3 DNA is TGTGCCAGTGGGTACGATTCCTACAATGAGCAGTTCTTC. This codes for CASGYDSYNEQFF.

This clone was seen once. The chain employs TRBV5-4 and TRBJ2-1; TRBD2 agrees at 7 bases. Germline values: CDR1 SGHNT, CDR2 YYREEE (reference sequence). V trimming: 0 bases; J trimming: 9 bases; junction bases outside the gene matches: 6. The CDR3 loop spans 14 amino acids. The CDR3 coding sequence is TGTGCCAGCAGCTTGGATTCGGCTAGCGGTGAGCAGTTCTTC. Amino acid sequence: CASSLDSASGEQFF.

This chain uses TRBV6-5 with TRBJ2-7; D possibly corresponds to TRBD1 (6 bases). V was shortened by 8 bases and J by 4 bases, with 9 bases between the two germline ends. Looked up from germline, CDR1 is MNHEY and CDR2 is SVGAGI. CDR3 size: 11 residues. CDR3 nucleotides: TGTGCCAGCCAGCAGGGGTACGAGCAGTACTTC. Translated: CASQQGYEQYF.

This chain uses TRBV7-2 with TRBJ1-1; D is possibly TRBD1 (6 bases). In germline, CDR1 is SGHTA, CDR2 FQGNSA. Trimming cost V 1 base and J 3 bases, with 15 bases left between them. The CDR3 is made up of 16 amino acids. The DNA of the CDR3 is TGTGCCAGCAGCTTAGGGGGGCCAGGCTCACACACTGAAGCTTTCTTT. Protein sequence: CASSLGGPGSHTEAFF.

The table lists this clone with a few counts. The chain has TRBV28 and TRBJ1-1; D call uncertain. Germline V lookup: CDR1 MDHEN, CDR2 SYDVKM. V lost 3 bases and J lost 1, with 9 bases in between. The CDR3 is 14 amino acids. CDR3 nucleotide sequence: TGTGCCAGCAGTTTGATCAACGGGAACACTGAAGCTTTCTTT. Amino acid sequence: CASSLINGNTEAFF.

CDR3 coding DNA: TGTGCCAGCAGTCGACACGGGACAGGGGACTCCTACGAGCAGTACTTC. This sequence encodes CASSRHGTGDSYEQYF. The V gene is TRBV6-2 or TRBV6-3, the J gene TRBJ2-7, with 10 nucleotides matching TRBD1. J gave up 0 bases and V 5 bases, and 7 bases lay outside the gene matches. The CDR3 length is 16 residues. Germline V gene data show CDR1 as MNHEY and CDR2 as SVGEGT.

The CDR3 bases are TGTGCCAGCAGCGCGGGGGACAGGGCTGAAGCTTTCTTT. Translated, it gives CASSAGDRAEAFF. The chain links TRBV9 to TRBJ1-1; 9 bases match TRBD1. Trimming cost V 3 bases and J 6 bases; bases outside gene matches: 3. CDR3 length: 13 residues. Germline V lookup: CDR1 SGDLS, CDR2 YYNGEE.